Below are 6 T cell receptor beta chains sequenced from a single sample in a study of blood T cell repertoires in COVID-19. Libraries were prepared by immunoSEQ multiplex PCR; TCRdb keeps only in-frame clonotypes and omits some of them. The repertoire holds more than 95,000 clones, with 85% to 90% as singletons. Sequencing used peripheral blood. Every receptor here comes from a man aged 45-60 years with acute or convalescent COVID-19.

There are a few counts of this clone. The rearrangement links TRBV4-1 to TRBJ2-7; a possible D gene is TRBD1 (6 bases). V dropped 3 bases and J dropped 7 bases, with 13 bases sitting between them. This CDR3 has 13 residues. Germline V gene data show CDR1 as MGHRA and CDR2 as YSYEKL. The CDR3 nucleotides read TGCGCCAGCAGCCAGATCCTAGGGGGTGAGCAGTACTTC. Its translation is CASSQILGGEQYF.

V is TRBV19 and J is TRBJ2-7; D perhaps matches TRBD2 (5 bases). This CDR3 contains 14 residues. V lost 2 bases to trimming and J lost 2 bases, with 10 bases between them. Per germline, CDR1 LNHDA and CDR2 SQIVND (reference sequence). The DNA for the CDR3 is TGTGCCAGTAGTATATCGGGGATCACCTACGAGCAGTACTTC. As protein: CASSISGITYEQYF.

About this clone itself: The sample contains more than one DNA sequence encoding this CDR3. V gene TRBV3-1 (or the pseudogene TRBV3-2) combines with J gene TRBJ2-7, with TRBD2 identical over 11 bases. The CDR3 is 15 amino acids. CDR1 is LGHDT, CDR2 YNNKEL, per germline (reference sequence). After removal of 1 base from V and 4 bases from J, the junction contained 3 bases not matched to a gene. This chain's CDR3 is CASSQGRTSGYEQYF. CDR3 DNA: TGTGCCAGCAGCCAAGGTCGGACTAGCGGGTACGAGCAGTACTTC.

The genes are TRBV28 and TRBJ1-6; D not resolved. Trimming took 7 bases from V and 7 from J, leaving 17 bases between them. Germline assignment: CDR1 MDHEN and CDR2 SYDVKM. The CDR3 runs 15 residues. CDR3 DNA: TGTGCCAGCATCCCAGGCTCCTGGGCAAATTCACCCCTCCACTTT. It specifies CASIPGSWANSPLHF.

The V gene is TRBV6-5, the J gene TRBJ2-4, with TRBD1 matching 8 bases. This CDR3 comprises 14 residues. The V and J ends lost 2 bases and 6 bases, in that order; junction bases with no gene match: 3. Germline V gene data show CDR1 as MNHEY and CDR2 as SVGAGI. CDR3 nucleotide sequence: TGTGCCAGCAGTTACACCAGGGGGCTAAACATTCAGTACTTC. Translated: CASSYTRGLNIQYF.

The V call is TRBV5-1, the J call TRBJ2-5; 9 bases map to TRBD1. The CDR3 loop spans 14 amino acids. In germline, CDR1 is SGHRS, CDR2 YFSETQ. Trimming cost V 4 bases and J 5 bases; bases outside gene matches: 6. CDR3 residues: CASSLGQGRETQYF. CDR3 nucleotide sequence: TGCGCCAGCAGCCTGGGACAGGGTCGGGAGACCCAGTACTTC.